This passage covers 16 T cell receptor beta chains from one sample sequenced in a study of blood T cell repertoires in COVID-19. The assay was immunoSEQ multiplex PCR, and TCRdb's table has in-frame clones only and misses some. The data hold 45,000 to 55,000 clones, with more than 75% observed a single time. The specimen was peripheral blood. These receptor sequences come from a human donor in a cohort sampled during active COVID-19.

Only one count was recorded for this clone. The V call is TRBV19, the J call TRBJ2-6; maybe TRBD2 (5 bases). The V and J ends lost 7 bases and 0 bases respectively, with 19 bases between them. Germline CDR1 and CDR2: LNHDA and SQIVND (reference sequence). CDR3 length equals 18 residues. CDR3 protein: CASTSRVGASSGANVLTF. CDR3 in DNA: TGTGCCAGTACCTCGCGTGTGGGAGCGAGCTCTGGGGCCAACGTCCTGACTTTC. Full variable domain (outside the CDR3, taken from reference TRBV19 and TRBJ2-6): DGGITQSPKYLFRKEGQNVTLSCEQNLNHDAMYWYRQDPGQGLRLIYYSQIVNDFQKGDIAEGYSVSREKKESFPLTVTSAQKNPTAFYLCASTSRVGASSGANVLTFGAGSRLTVL.

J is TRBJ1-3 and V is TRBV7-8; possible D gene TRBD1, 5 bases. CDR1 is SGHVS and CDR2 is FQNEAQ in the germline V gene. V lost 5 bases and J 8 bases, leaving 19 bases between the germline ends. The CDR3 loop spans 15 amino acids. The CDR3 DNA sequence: TGTGCCAGCAGCGTAGGGGAGGGCGGGGCCTACACCATATATTTT. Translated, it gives CASSVGEGGAYTIYF.

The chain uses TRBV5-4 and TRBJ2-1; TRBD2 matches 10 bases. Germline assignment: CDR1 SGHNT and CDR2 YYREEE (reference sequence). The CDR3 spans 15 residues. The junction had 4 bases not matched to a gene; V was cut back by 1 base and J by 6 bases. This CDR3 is CASSLNLAGANEQFF. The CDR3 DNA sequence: TGTGCCAGCAGCTTGAATCTAGCGGGAGCCAATGAGCAGTTCTTC.

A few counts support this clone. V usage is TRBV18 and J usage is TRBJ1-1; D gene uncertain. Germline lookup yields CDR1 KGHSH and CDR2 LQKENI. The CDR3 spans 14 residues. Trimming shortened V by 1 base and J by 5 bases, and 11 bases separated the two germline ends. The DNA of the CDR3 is TGTGCCAGCTCACCACTAGGGAGCACAACTGAAGCTTTCTTT. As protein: CASSPLGSTTEAFF.

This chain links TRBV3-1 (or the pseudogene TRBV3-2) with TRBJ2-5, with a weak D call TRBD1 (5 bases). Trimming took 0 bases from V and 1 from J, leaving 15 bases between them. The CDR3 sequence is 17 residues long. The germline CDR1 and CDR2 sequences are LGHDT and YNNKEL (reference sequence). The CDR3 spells CASSQDVPDKAQETQYF. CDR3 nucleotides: TGTGCCAGCAGCCAAGACGTCCCGGACAAGGCCCAAGAGACCCAGTACTTC.

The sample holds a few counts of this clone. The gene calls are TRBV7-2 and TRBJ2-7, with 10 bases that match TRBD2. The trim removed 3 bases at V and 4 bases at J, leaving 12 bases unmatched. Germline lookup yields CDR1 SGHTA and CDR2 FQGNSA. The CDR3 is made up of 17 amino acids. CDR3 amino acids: CASSLGWGTSVLYEQYF. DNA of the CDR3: TGTGCCAGCAGCTTGGGCTGGGGGACTAGCGTTTTATACGAGCAGTACTTC.

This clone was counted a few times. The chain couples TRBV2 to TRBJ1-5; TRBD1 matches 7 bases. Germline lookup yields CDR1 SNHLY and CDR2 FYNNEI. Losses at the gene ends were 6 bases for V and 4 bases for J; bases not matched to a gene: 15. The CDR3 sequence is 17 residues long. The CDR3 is CASRLPLTGKVNQPQHF. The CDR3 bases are TGTGCCAGCAGACTTCCTTTGACAGGGAAGGTTAATCAGCCCCAGCATTTT.

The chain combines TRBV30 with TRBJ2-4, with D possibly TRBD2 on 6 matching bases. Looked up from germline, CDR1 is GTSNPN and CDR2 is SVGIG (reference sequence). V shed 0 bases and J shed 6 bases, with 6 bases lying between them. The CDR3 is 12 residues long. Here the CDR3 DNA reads TGTGCCTGGAGTGTGGGGGGAAACATTCAGTACTTC. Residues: CAWSVGGNIQYF. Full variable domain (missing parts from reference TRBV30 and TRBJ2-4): SQTIHQWPATLVQPVGSPLSLECTVEGTSNPNLYWYRQAAGRGLQLLFYSVGIGQISSEVPQNLSASRPQDRQFILSSKKLLLSDSGFYLCAWSVGGNIQYFGAGTRLSVL.

Here the CDR3 reads CASSVPRGHYGYTF. DNA for the CDR3: TGTGCCAGCAGTGTGCCCAGGGGACACTATGGCTACACCTTC. V and J are TRBV28 and TRBJ1-2, with D perhaps matching TRBD1 (6 bases). The germline V and J ends were trimmed by 5 bases and 3 bases, with 13 bases remaining between them. The germline V gene has CDR1 MDHEN and CDR2 SYDVKM. This CDR3 comprises 14 residues.

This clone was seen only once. CDR3 DNA sequence: TGTGCCAGCTCACCGGGACTAGCGGGAGGAGGAGAGACCCAGTACTTC. Its protein product is CASSPGLAGGGETQYF. The chain has TRBV18 and TRBJ2-5, with TRBD2 matching over 15 bases. Looked up from germline, CDR1 is KGHSH and CDR2 is LQKENI. The CDR3 loop spans 16 amino acids. Germline trimming cut 3 bases from V and 4 bases from J; bases unmatched to any gene: 3.

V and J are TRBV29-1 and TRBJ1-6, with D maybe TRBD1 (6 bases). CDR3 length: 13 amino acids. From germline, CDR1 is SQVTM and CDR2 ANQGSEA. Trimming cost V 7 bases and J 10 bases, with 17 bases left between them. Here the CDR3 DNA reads TGCAGCGCAACAACAGGGAGGGGATCACCCCTCCACTTT. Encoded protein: CSATTGRGSPLHF.

CDR3 residues: CASSPQGGGETQYF. DNA of the CDR3: TGTGCCAGCAGCCCCCAAGGGGGGGGAGAGACCCAGTACTTC. This chain links TRBV9 with TRBJ2-5, with a possible D match to TRBD2 (7 bases). Per germline, CDR1 SGDLS and CDR2 YYNGEE. The CDR3 is made up of 14 amino acids. V was shortened by 4 bases and J by 4 bases, with 14 bases between the two germline ends. Using reference TRBV9 and TRBJ2-5 for the parts outside the CDR3, the full variable domain is DSGVTQTPKHLITATGQRVTLRCSPRSGDLSVYWYQQSLDQGLQFLIQYYNGEERAKGNILERFSAQQFPDLHSELNLSSLELGDSALYFCASSPQGGGETQYFGPGTRLLVL.

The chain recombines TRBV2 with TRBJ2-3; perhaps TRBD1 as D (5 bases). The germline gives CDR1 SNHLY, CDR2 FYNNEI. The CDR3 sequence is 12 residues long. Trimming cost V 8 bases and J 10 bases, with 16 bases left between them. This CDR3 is CASGGVPGSQYF. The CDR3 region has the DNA TGTGCCAGCGGTGGGGTCCCAGGGTCGCAGTATTTT.

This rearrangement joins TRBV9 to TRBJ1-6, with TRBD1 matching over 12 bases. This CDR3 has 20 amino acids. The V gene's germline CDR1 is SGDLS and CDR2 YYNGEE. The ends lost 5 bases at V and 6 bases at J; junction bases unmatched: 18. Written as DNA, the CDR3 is TGTGCCAGCAGAGAGTTCCGGGACAGGGGGCCCAGGCTATCTAATTCACCCCTCCACTTT. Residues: CASREFRDRGPRLSNSPLHF.

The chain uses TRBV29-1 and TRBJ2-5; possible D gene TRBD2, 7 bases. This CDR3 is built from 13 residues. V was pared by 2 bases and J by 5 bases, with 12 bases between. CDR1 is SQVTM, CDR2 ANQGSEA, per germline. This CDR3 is CSVEMGGGETQYF. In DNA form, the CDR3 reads TGCAGCGTTGAAATGGGCGGGGGCGAGACCCAGTACTTC.

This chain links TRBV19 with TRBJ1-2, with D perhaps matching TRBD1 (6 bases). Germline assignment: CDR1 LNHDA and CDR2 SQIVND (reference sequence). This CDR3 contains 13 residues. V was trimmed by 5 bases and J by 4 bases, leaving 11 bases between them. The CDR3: CASSRTATYGYTF. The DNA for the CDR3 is TGTGCCAGTAGTCGGACAGCGACCTATGGCTACACCTTC.